This T cell receptor beta chain is drawn from a study of T cell responses to AZD1222 COVID-19 vaccine. Broader study findings: Most donors were white British, females outnumbered males, and clonal diversity was possibly underestimated. Dominant at 160-218 and 743-854, vaccine-associated CD4 TCRs also spanned spike. Baseline antibody screening turned up just six seropositive AZD1222 recipients.

Worth noting for this clone: Its cognate antigen is unknown.

Here immunoSEQ multiplex PCR was the method, and the copy in TCRdb shows in-frame clones only, minus some. The sample lists 85,000 to 130,000 clones, roughly 91% seen once, with approximately 8.2% in the top ten. J lost 4 bases, V lost 5 bases, and 7 bases had no gene match. This CDR3 spans 15 amino acids. CDR1 SGHAT and CDR2 FQDESV come from the germline V gene (reference sequence). The TCR originated in an adult who received the AZD1222 COVID-19 vaccine. The chain links TRBV11-1 to TRBJ2-1; 8 nucleotides line up with TRBD2. Here the sequenced sample was peripheral blood, taken 28 days after the second AZD1222 dose. The CDR3 loop reads CASSPAGGGYNEQFF. CDR3 in DNA: TGTGCCAGCAGCCCCGCGGGCGGGGGGTACAATGAGCAGTTCTTC.